The 18 T cell receptor beta chains below all came from one sample that was sequenced in a study of human T cells and chemical hapten exposure. TCRdb fed the RACE reads into MiXCR, producing one record per CDR3 protein. The top ten hold 2% to 2.5% of the sample, which has about 190,000 distinct CDR3 sequences, about 25% seen once. Regarding time point: patch test 3, about 24 weeks after DPC sensitization. Noted treatment: therapeutic diphenylcyclopropenone sensitization with weekly scalp DPC. The sequencing used whole blood, collected in connection with sensitization to the hapten diphenylcyclopropenone (DPC). Receptor source: a woman between 35 and 50 years old with alopecia areata. Some clones in this sample may be carry-over from other donors' samples.

This clonotype was observed a few times. V gene TRBV29-1 combines with J gene TRBJ2-5; D unclear. Germline CDR1 reads SQVTM; CDR2 reads ANQGSEA. This CDR3 spans 13 amino acids. V lost 1 base and J lost 1, with 7 bases in between. This CDR3 reads CSVEVQPQETQYF. The CDR3 nucleotides read TGCAGCGTTGAAGTGCAGCCCCAAGAGACCCAGTACTTC.

Turning to this clonotype: The junction shows a germline mismatch at one end, possibly a read error. V gene TRBV11-1 combines with J gene TRBJ2-2; D may be TRBD2 (6 bases). Germline-derived CDR1 and CDR2 are SGHAT and FQDESV (reference sequence). CDR3 length: 15 amino acids. The DNA for the CDR3 is TGTGCCAGCAGTCGCGACAGTTCGAACACCGGGGGGCTGTTTTTT. Protein: CASSRDSSNTGGLFF.

This clonotype was detected only a few times. The rearrangement joins TRBV7-8 to TRBJ2-3; 14 nucleotides line up with TRBD2. This CDR3 contains 18 residues. The trim removed 5 bases at V and 4 bases at J, leaving 11 bases unmatched. Germline CDR1 is SGHVS and CDR2 is FQNEAQ. CDR3 DNA sequence: TGTGCCAGCAGCCAGGGAAAGGGACTAGCGGGGGTTCCAGATACGCAGTATTTT. It is translated as CASSQGKGLAGVPDTQYF.

This clonotype was detected ten times or more. The J gene is TRBJ2-7, the V gene TRBV27, with TRBD1 matching 8 bases. Germline V CDR1 and CDR2: MNHEY, SMNVEV (reference sequence). The trim removed 8 bases at V and 0 bases at J, leaving 6 bases unmatched. This CDR3 is 14 amino acids long. CDR3 coding DNA: TGTGCCAGCCAGACAGGGGTTAGCTCCTACGAGCAGTACTTC. Its protein product is CASQTGVSSYEQYF.

This sequence joins TRBV12-3 or TRBV12-4 and TRBJ2-3; no definite D call. This CDR3 spans 15 amino acids. V was pared by 3 bases and J by 0 bases, with 10 bases between. The CDR3 DNA sequence: TGTGCCAGCAGTTTCCTATTAACTAGCACAGATACGCAGTATTTT. Amino acids: CASSFLLTSTDTQYF.

The J gene is TRBJ2-3, the V gene TRBV6-5; D is undetermined. CDR3 length: 14 residues. Germline CDR1 is MNHEY and CDR2 is SVGAGI. Trimming left V 0 bases short and J 4 bases short, with 8 bases between. CDR3 region: CASSYSPLADTQYF. The DNA for the CDR3 is TGTGCCAGCAGTTACTCGCCGCTGGCAGATACGCAGTATTTT.

This clonotype was counted a few times. The rearrangement joins TRBV6-5 to TRBJ2-1; 8 bases are a match to TRBD1. V shed 2 bases, J shed 12 bases, and the junction held 3 bases outside the gene matches. Germline values: CDR1 MNHEY, CDR2 SVGAGI. There are 12 residues in the CDR3. The CDR3 loop is CASSYGQGVQFF. The CDR3 nucleotides are TGTGCCAGCAGTTACGGACAGGGTGTGCAGTTCTTC.

The CDR3 DNA reads as TGTGCCAGCAGTTCGGGACAGGGGTACACAGATACGCAGTATTTT. This sequence encodes CASSSGQGYTDTQYF. The chain recombines TRBV28 with TRBJ2-3; 10 bases match TRBD1. CDR3 size: 15 residues. From germline, CDR1 is MDHEN and CDR2 SYDVKM. Unmatched junction bases numbered 3, after V lost 4 bases and J lost 2 bases.

The chain carries TRBV6-5 and TRBJ2-7; 9 bases agree with TRBD1. The CDR3 runs to 17 residues. The V gene end was trimmed by 0 bases and the J gene end by 1 base; junction bases not matched to a gene: 7. Germline CDR1 MNHEY, CDR2 SVGAGI. This CDR3 reads CASSYSFVGQGSYEQYF. CDR3 nucleotides: TGTGCCAGCAGTTACTCCTTCGTAGGACAGGGGTCCTACGAGCAGTACTTC.

The chain employs TRBV5-1 and TRBJ2-1; unclear D gene. V dropped 4 bases and J dropped 0 bases, with 11 bases sitting between them. CDR1 is SGHRS, CDR2 YFSETQ, per germline. This CDR3 has 15 amino acids. CDR3 bases: TGCGCCAGCAGCACCGTCCCGAGCTCCTACAATGAGCAGTTCTTC. Its translation: CASSTVPSSYNEQFF.

The chain links TRBV20-1 to TRBJ1-2; 7 bases are shared with TRBD1. CDR1 DFQATT and CDR2 SNEGSKA come from the germline V gene (reference sequence). This CDR3 contains 13 residues. The J segment lost 0 bases and the V segment lost 4 bases, leaving 2 bases of the junction unmatched. In DNA form, the CDR3 reads TGCAGTGCTACGACAGGGTCTAACTATGGCTACACCTTC. Translated: CSATTGSNYGYTF.

This clonotype was seen a few times. The rearrangement joins TRBV12-3 or TRBV12-4 to TRBJ2-1, with D possibly matching TRBD1 (5 bases). The CDR3 extends over 12 amino acids. V was cut by 0 bases and J by 8 bases, with 5 bases left in between. CDR3 coding DNA: TGTGCCAGCAGTTTAGCAGGGGATGAGCAGTTCTTC. Its protein product is CASSLAGDEQFF.

This clonotype was picked up many times. V usage is TRBV20-1 and J usage is TRBJ2-3; 8 nucleotides match TRBD2. The germline V gene has CDR1 DFQATT and CDR2 SNEGSKA (reference sequence). With V trimmed by 7 bases and J by 8 bases, 11 bases remained unmatched. This CDR3 contains 13 residues. For the CDR3, the DNA is TGCAGTGTGTCCCGGGAGGGCCTGCCTACGCAGTATTTT. Protein sequence: CSVSREGLPTQYF.

This clonotype was observed a handful of times. The chain is built from TRBV6-6 and TRBJ2-7; 9 nucleotides align to TRBD2. This CDR3 has 13 residues. Trimming removed 7 bases from V and 5 bases from J; junction bases left unmatched: 6. The V gene's germline CDR1 is MNHNY and CDR2 SVGAGI (reference sequence). CDR3 region: CASTLAGANEQYF. CDR3 coding DNA: TGTGCCAGCACCTTAGCGGGAGCGAACGAGCAGTACTTC.

CDR3 DNA sequence: TGTGCCAGCAGACTAGCGGGAGGCGGGGGCACAGATACGCAGTATTTT. This sequence encodes CASRLAGGGGTDTQYF. The chain recombines TRBV3-1 with TRBJ2-3; 12 bases align to TRBD2. Germline CDR1 is LGHDT and CDR2 is YNNKEL (reference sequence). V trimming: 6 bases; J trimming: 1 base; junction bases outside the gene matches: 5. The CDR3 spans 16 residues.

The V gene is TRBV5-6, the J gene TRBJ1-5; D is ambiguous. With 2 bases removed from V and 3 bases from J, the gap between germline ends came to 9 bases. The germline V gene encodes CDR1 SGHDT and CDR2 YYEEEE. The CDR3 is 14 amino acids. This CDR3 is CASSLFRVNQPQHF. The CDR3 DNA reads as TGTGCCAGCAGCTTATTTCGGGTCAATCAGCCCCAGCATTTT.

This chain connects TRBV20-1 to TRBJ2-7, with 9 bases aligning to TRBD2. The CDR3 sequence is 13 residues long. CDR1 is DFQATT and CDR2 is SNEGSKA in the germline V gene (reference sequence). The V gene end was trimmed by 6 bases and the J gene end by 0 bases; junction bases not matched to a gene: 3. CDR3 residues: CSATSGFSYEQYF. The CDR3 DNA is TGCAGTGCAACTAGCGGGTTCTCCTACGAGCAGTACTTC.

V and J are TRBV9 and TRBJ2-3, with D possibly TRBD1 on 5 matching bases. This CDR3 region has 16 residues. Trimming removed 3 bases from V and 6 bases from J, with 20 bases in between. Germline CDR1 reads SGDLS; CDR2 reads YYNGEE. This CDR3 is CASSADGHPQVDTQYF. Written as DNA, the CDR3 is TGTGCCAGCAGCGCGGATGGACACCCTCAAGTCGATACGCAGTATTTT.